Listed below are T cell receptor beta chains from one sample, sequenced in a study of shared clonotypes between healthy human individuals. Profiled with immunoSEQ multiplex PCR; TCRdb holds only in-frame clones, not every one. The table lists over 700,000 clones, around 70% of them singletons. What was sequenced was memory CD4+ T cells sorted from blood. The receptors were sampled from a woman in her 30s in good health. Both conserved end residues are part of each CDR3. A D gene is named only where the DNA matches it firmly. Part of the rows lack a size; the others show once, few, many or a class for expanded clones.

len	j_gene	v_gene	abundance	d_gene	CDR3aa	CDR3nt
14	TRBJ1-4	TRBV5-5	few	TRBD1	CASSLGQGAGKLFF	TGTGCCAGCAGCTTGGGACAGGGTGCTGGGAAACTGTTTTTT
13	TRBJ2-3	TRBV7-7	NA	NA	CASSLAQGDTQYF	TGTGCCAGCAGCTTAGCTCAGGGGGATACGCAGTATTTT
18	TRBJ2-7	TRBV28	NA	TRBD2	CASSLGASGRPPYYEQYF	TGTGCCAGCAGTTTAGGGGCTAGCGGGAGGCCCCCTTATTACGAGCAGTACTTC
15	TRBJ1-2	TRBV28	NA	TRBD1	CASSSAGTGYYGYTF	TGTGCCAGCAGTTCGGCCGGGACAGGGTACTATGGCTACACCTTC
17	TRBJ2-7	TRBV6-1	NA	TRBD2	CASSGGTSGSYTYEQYF	TGTGCCAGCAGTGGAGGGACTAGCGGGAGTTACACCTACGAGCAGTACTTC
14	TRBJ1-2	TRBV27	NA	NA	CASSLYGTNYGYTF	TGTGCCAGCAGTTTATATGGGACTAACTATGGCTACACCTTC
15	TRBJ2-2	TRBV18	NA	TRBD1	CASSPRTGGTGELFF	TGTGCCAGCTCACCCAGGACAGGAGGCACCGGGGAGCTGTTTTTT
12	TRBJ1-1	TRBV28	NA	NA	CASSRLAGWAFF	TGTGCCAGCAGCCGGCTGGCAGGATGGGCTTTCTTT
16	TRBJ2-5	TRBV5-4	NA	TRBD2	CASSQGGTSVQETQYF	TGTGCCAGCAGCCAGGGCGGGACTAGCGTCCAAGAGACCCAGTACTTC
15	TRBJ1-5	TRBV5-1	NA	TRBD1	CASSLGDSGNQPQHF	TGCGCCAGCAGCTTGGGGGACAGCGGCAATCAGCCCCAGCATTTT
13	TRBJ2-2	TRBV7-7	NA	NA	CASSSNRATELFF	TGTGCCAGCAGCTCCAACAGGGCCACGGAGCTGTTTTTT
16	TRBJ2-5	TRBV19	NA	NA	CASSIQGSGNQETQYF	TGTGCCAGTAGTATTCAGGGGAGCGGGAATCAAGAGACCCAGTACTTC
15	TRBJ2-7	TRBV5-1	NA	TRBD1	CASSLVARGLSSHRF	TGCGCCAGCAGCTTGGTTGCCAGGGGGCTATCATCTCATAGGTTC
15	TRBJ2-5	TRBV5-1	NA	TRBD2	CASSFGTSGEETQYF	TGCGCCAGCAGCTTCGGGACTAGCGGGGAAGAGACCCAGTACTTC
15	TRBJ2-1	TRBV28	NA	NA	CASSLPAERGNEQFF	TGTGCCAGCAGTTTACCCGCTGAAAGGGGTAATGAGCAGTTCTTC
15	TRBJ2-3	TRBV5-1	NA	NA	CASSFSYGSTDTQYF	TGCGCCAGCAGCTTTTCTTACGGATCCACAGATACGCAGTATTTT
14	TRBJ2-7	TRBV10-3	NA	NA	CAISESLGIYEQYF	TGTGCCATCAGTGAGTCCCTAGGTATCTACGAGCAGTACTTC
15	TRBJ2-2	TRBV5-1	NA	NA	CASRLATSNTGELFF	TGCGCCAGCAGGCTAGCGACCTCGAACACCGGGGAGCTGTTTTTT
14	TRBJ1-5	TRBV6-5	NA	TRBD1	CASGTGFGNQPQHF	TGTGCCAGCGGGACAGGGTTCGGCAATCAGCCCCAGCATTTT
11	TRBJ1-4	TRBV20-1	few	NA	CSASFGEKLFF	TGCAGTGCTAGTTTCGGGGAGAAACTGTTTTTT
14	TRBJ2-1	TRBV28	NA	NA	CASSFRGGGRKQFF	TGTGCCAGCAGTTTTAGGGGGGGCGGCAGAAAGCAGTTCTTC
17	TRBJ1-3	TRBV25-1	NA	NA	CASSALSTGSSGNTIYF	TGTGCCAGCAGTGCCCTCTCGACAGGTTCCTCTGGAAACACCATATATTTT
15	TRBJ1-4	TRBV6-6	NA	TRBD1	CASRGQGASNEKLFF	TGTGCCAGCAGAGGACAGGGGGCAAGTAATGAAAAACTGTTTTTT
15	TRBJ2-7	TRBV30	NA	NA	CAWSGGPPLSYEQYF	TGTGCCTGGAGTGGGGGCCCTCCGCTCTCCTACGAGCAGTACTTC
14	TRBJ2-7	TRBV11-3	once	NA	CASSFNTGIYEQYF	TGTGCCAGCAGCTTCAACACAGGGATCTACGAGCAGTACTTC
14	TRBJ1-5	TRBV30	NA	TRBD1	CAWSKTGANQPQHF	TGTGCCTGGAGTAAGACAGGGGCGAATCAGCCCCAGCATTTT
13	TRBJ1-1	TRBV29-1	NA	TRBD1	CSGTGQGNTEAFF	TGCAGCGGTACGGGACAGGGGAACACTGAAGCTTTCTTT
14	TRBJ2-5	TRBV14	NA	NA	CASSQQGWRETQYF	TGTGCCAGCAGCCAACAGGGGTGGCGAGAGACCCAGTACTTC
14	TRBJ1-3	TRBV18	NA	NA	CASSPSVSGNTIYF	TGTGCCAGCTCCCCATCAGTCTCTGGAAACACCATATATTTT
14	TRBJ2-4	TRBV18	once	NA	CASSPTTNYNIQYF	TGTGCCAGCTCACCAACCACAAACTATAACATTCAGTACTTC
16	TRBJ1-2	TRBV28	few	TRBD1	CASSPTGTGVNYGYTF	TGTGCCAGCAGTCCTACAGGGACAGGGGTAAACTATGGCTACACCTTC